These T cell receptor beta chains were read from a single sample in a study of shared clonotypes between healthy human individuals. Sequencing was performed with immunoSEQ multiplex PCR; in TCRdb, only in-frame clones are kept and a portion is missing. The data contain under 2,000,000 clones, about 94% of them singletons. The material sequenced was naive CD8+ T cells sorted from blood. The receptors were gathered from a man between 18 and 35 years old in good health. The CDR3 runs from the conserved cysteine through the conserved F or W. D genes are given only for firm matches. Some rows mark clone size as missing; the rest say once, few, many or name a class of expanded clone.

V: TRBV9; size: -; D: -; J: TRBJ2-1; DNA: TGTGCCAGCAGCCACGGGCAAAGCTCCTACAATGAGCAGTTCTTC; CDR3: CASSHGQSSYNEQFF
V: TRBV19; size: -; D: -; J: TRBJ1-4; DNA: TGTGCCAGTAGTGGCCTTTGGGATGAAAAACTGTTTTTT; CDR3: CASSGLWDEKLFF
V: TRBV30; size: -; D: -; J: TRBJ2-1; DNA: TGTGCCTGGAGTGTGTCGGGGAATGAGCAGTTCTTC; CDR3: CAWSVSGNEQFF
V: TRBV5-6; size: once; D: -; J: TRBJ2-7; DNA: TGTGCCAGCAGCTTGGCGGGGGGCCTGGGGTACGAGCAGTACTTC; CDR3: CASSLAGGLGYEQYF
V: TRBV11-2; size: -; D: TRBD1; J: TRBJ2-7; DNA: TGTGCCAGCAGAAGAGCAGGGGGTCACGAGCAGTACTTC; CDR3: CASRRAGGHEQYF
V: TRBV30; size: -; D: -; J: TRBJ1-1; DNA: TGTGCCTGGAAATGGATAAACACTGAAGCTTTCTTT; CDR3: CAWKWINTEAFF
V: TRBV19; size: -; D: -; J: TRBJ2-1; DNA: TGTGCCAGTAGTATAATCCGGGCCAATCGGCCGCAGTTCTTC; CDR3: CASSIIRANRPQFF
V: TRBV9; size: -; D: -; J: TRBJ2-1; DNA: TGTGCCAGCAGCGTTGATACAGGCGTCCCGAGGCAGTTCTTC; CDR3: CASSVDTGVPRQFF
V: TRBV5-1; size: -; D: -; J: TRBJ1-4; DNA: TGCTGCCCCGGGGCACACAATGAAAAACTGTTTTTT; CDR3: CCPGAHNEKLFF
V: TRBV29-1; size: once; D: -; J: TRBJ2-5; DNA: TGCAGCGTAGAGTACAGGCTGGGAGAGACCCAGTACTTC; CDR3: CSVEYRLGETQYF
V: TRBV18; size: -; D: -; J: TRBJ2-7; DNA: TGTGCCAGCTCATTCGGCTACGCCTACGAGCAGTACTTC; CDR3: CASSFGYAYEQYF
V: TRBV5-4; size: -; D: -; J: TRBJ1-1; DNA: TGTGCCAGCAGCTTTGGAACTGAAGCTTTCTTT; CDR3: CASSFGTEAFF
V: TRBV5-5; size: -; D: -; J: TRBJ2-7; DNA: TGTGCCAGCAGCTTGGGGCACCGTGGCGGGCCGTCCGCGGCCGAGCAGTACTTC; CDR3: CASSLGHRGGPSAAEQYF
V: TRBV2; size: -; D: -; J: TRBJ2-7; DNA: TGTGCCAGCTCCCCGGGGGCGGGAGTGATCTACGAGCAGTACTTC; CDR3: CASSPGAGVIYEQYF
V: TRBV9; size: -; D: TRBD2; J: TRBJ2-5; DNA: TGTGCCAGCAGCGCGCTCTCGCGGGGGGGCTTAGAGACCCAGTACTTC; CDR3: CASSALSRGGLETQYF
V: TRBV9; size: -; D: -; J: TRBJ2-7; DNA: TGTGCCAGCAGCGTAGAAGGTCATAATCTCTACGAGCAGTACTTC; CDR3: CASSVEGHNLYEQYF
V: TRBV27; size: -; D: -; J: TRBJ1-5; DNA: TGTGCCAGCAGTTTACGAGGGAGGCAGCCCCAGCATTTT; CDR3: CASSLRGRQPQHF
V: TRBV2; size: -; D: -; J: TRBJ2-7; DNA: TGTGCCATTTCGACAGTCCCCCTGCAAGACGAGCAGTACTTC; CDR3: CAISTVPLQDEQYF
V: TRBV11-2; size: -; D: TRBD2; J: TRBJ2-1; DNA: TGTGCCAGCACCCTAGCGGGAGACCCCTACAATGAGCAGTTCTTC; CDR3: CASTLAGDPYNEQFF
V: TRBV6-1; size: -; D: -; J: TRBJ2-7; DNA: TGTGCCAGCAGTGAAGGCCGAGTGTTGTACGAGCAGTACTTC; CDR3: CASSEGRVLYEQYF
V: TRBV11-2; size: -; D: TRBD1; J: TRBJ2-1; DNA: TGTGCCAGCAGCTTTGGGGACAGCAGCTCCTACAATGAGCAGTTCTTC; CDR3: CASSFGDSSSYNEQFF
V: TRBV18; size: -; D: TRBD1; J: TRBJ2-7; DNA: TGTGCCAGCTCACCAGACAGGGACTACGAGCAGTACTTC; CDR3: CASSPDRDYEQYF
V: TRBV27; size: -; D: -; J: TRBJ2-1; DNA: TGTGCCAGCAGTGATTTAGGGGTTGGGGGGCAAGTGGGAAATGAGCAGTTCTTC; CDR3: CASSDLGVGGQVGNEQFF
V: TRBV5-1; size: -; D: TRBD2; J: TRBJ2-7; DNA: TGCGCCAGCAGCTTGGCGGGGCGGGGGGCCTACGAGCAGTACTTC; CDR3: CASSLAGRGAYEQYF
V: TRBV5-6; size: -; D: -; J: TRBJ1-2; DNA: TGTGCCAGCAGCTTGGGGATAGGGGGAAACTATGGCTACACCTTC; CDR3: CASSLGIGGNYGYTF
V: TRBV2; size: -; D: TRBD1; J: TRBJ2-7; DNA: TGTGCCAGCAGAGGACAGGGGCGCTACGAGCAGTACTTC; CDR3: CASRGQGRYEQYF
V: TRBV7-2; size: -; D: -; J: TRBJ2-7; DNA: TGTGCCAGCAGCTTAGTTAGCGGTACGAACGAGCAGTACTTC; CDR3: CASSLVSGTNEQYF
V: TRBV9; size: -; D: TRBD2; J: TRBJ2-2; DNA: TGTGCCAGCAGCGTAGTTCCTAGCGGGGGGGCAAGCGGGGAGCTGTTTTTT; CDR3: CASSVVPSGGASGELFF
V: TRBV7-2; size: -; D: -; J: TRBJ2-1; DNA: TGTGCCAGCAGCTTATCGGACTCTTACAATGAGCAGTTCTTC; CDR3: CASSLSDSYNEQFF
V: TRBV27; size: -; D: -; J: TRBJ2-7; DNA: TGTGCCAGCAGTAGCAACTCCTACGAGCAGTACTTC; CDR3: CASSSNSYEQYF
V: TRBV7-9; size: -; D: -; J: TRBJ2-7; DNA: TGTGCCAGCAGCTCCCCAGGGGAGGTAGGGAGTAACGAGCAGTACTTC; CDR3: CASSSPGEVGSNEQYF
V: TRBV10-1; size: -; D: TRBD2; J: TRBJ2-3; DNA: TGCGCCAGCAGTGATGGCGCGGGAGGGCTCACAGATACGCAGTATTTT; CDR3: CASSDGAGGLTDTQYF
V: TRBV6-1; size: -; D: TRBD1; J: TRBJ2-1; DNA: TGTGCCAGCAGTAAAGCGACAGGGTCCCCCTACAATGAGCAGTTCTTC; CDR3: CASSKATGSPYNEQFF